Listed below are T cell receptor beta chains from one sample, sequenced in a study of blood T cell repertoires in COVID-19. The method was immunoSEQ multiplex PCR; TCRdb's version includes in-frame clones alone and lacks a portion of them. The sample shows 350,000 to 550,000 clones, over 75% of them seen only once. Sample: PBMCs or T cells enriched from blood (not recorded which). The receptors originated from a man aged 25 to 40 who had recovered from COVID-19. Each CDR3 is given with its conserved first and last residue. A D gene is named only where the DNA matches it firmly.

j_call d_call v_call cdr3_length cdr3_aa cdr3_nt
TRBJ2-7 TRBD2 TRBV5-4 15 CASSPLAGGPYEQYF TGTGCCAGCTCTCCTCTAGCGGGAGGGCCATACGAGCAGTACTTC
TRBJ1-2 . TRBV30 12 CAWNGQDYGYTF TGTGCCTGGAATGGGCAAGACTATGGCTACACCTTC
TRBJ2-5 TRBD2 TRBV28 15 CASSLLAGGEETQYF TGTGCCAGCAGTTTACTAGCGGGAGGGGAAGAGACCCAGTACTTC
TRBJ2-3 TRBD2 TRBV3-1/TRBV3-2 18 CASSLNPWLAGGTDTQYF TGTGCCAGCAGCCTCAACCCCTGGCTAGCGGGAGGCACAGATACGCAGTATTTT
TRBJ1-1 . TRBV14 12 CASSQVATEAFF TGTGCCAGCAGCCAAGTAGCGACTGAAGCTTTCTTT
TRBJ2-3 TRBD2 TRBV27 15 CASSSPAGGPNTQYF TGTGCCAGCAGTTCTCCTGCGGGAGGGCCTAATACGCAGTATTTT
TRBJ1-6 . TRBV28 15 CASSLDARGNSPLHF TGTGCCAGCAGTTTGGACGCTCGGGGTAATTCACCCCTCCACTTT
TRBJ2-1 TRBD1 TRBV7-3 14 CASSLTGGDNEQFF TGTGCCAGCAGCTTGACAGGGGGGGACAATGAGCAGTTCTTC
TRBJ1-1 . TRBV2 12 CASSVQGMEAFF TGTGCCAGCAGTGTCCAGGGAATGGAAGCTTTCTTT
TRBJ2-7 . TRBV28 14 CASSYSNAGYEQYF TGTGCCAGCAGCTATAGCAATGCGGGCTACGAGCAGTACTTC
TRBJ1-3 TRBD1 TRBV13 18 CASSRGWAGGIGGNTIYF TGTGCCAGCAGCCGGGGTTGGGCAGGGGGCATCGGTGGAAACACCATATATTTT
TRBJ2-7 . TRBV9 15 CASSVDAERTYEQYF TGTGCCAGCAGCGTAGATGCGGAGAGAACCTACGAGCAGTACTTC
TRBJ2-1 . TRBV7-8 14 CASSLVGGYNEQFF TGTGCCAGCAGCTTAGTAGGGGGTTACAATGAGCAGTTCTTC
TRBJ2-1 . TRBV28 12 CASRDFKNEQFF TGTGCCAGCAGGGACTTTAAAAATGAGCAGTTCTTC
TRBJ1-1 TRBD1 TRBV28 17 CASSLKAGGAFDTEAFF TGTGCCAGCAGTTTAAAGGCAGGGGGCGCTTTCGACACTGAAGCTTTCTTT
TRBJ1-4 . TRBV28 15 CASSPREATNEKLFF TGTGCCAGCAGTCCCCGGGAAGCAACTAATGAAAAACTGTTTTTT
TRBJ1-1 . TRBV27 14 CASSFSGVPAEAFF TGTGCCAGCAGTTTTTCAGGGGTTCCTGCTGAAGCTTTCTTT
TRBJ1-2 . TRBV6-5 13 CASSSTGLGGYTF TGTGCCAGCAGTTCCACAGGGTTGGGCGGCTACACCTTC